This T cell receptor beta chain was retrieved from a study of CD4+ T cells in melanoma. Study-wide results and caveats: A reported correlation linked neoantigen-specific CD4+ T cells to CD8+, macrophage and B cell function.

Assay: immunoSEQ multiplex PCR; the TCRdb copy retains only in-frame clones and omits some. The sample contains some 12,000 clones, 66% of which appear only once. The CDR3 runs 16 residues. Germline-derived CDR1 and CDR2 are MGHRA and YSYEKL. V was trimmed by 2 bases and J by 2 bases, leaving 13 bases between them. This clone was seen more than once but under ten times. Its specificity is not known. This clonotype originated in a human donor with melanoma. This chain uses TRBV4-1 with TRBJ1-5; D is unresolved. Material: cells from a culture (not recorded whether cultured in vitro). The CDR3 loop is CASSQSGVRGNQPQHF. The CDR3 DNA reads TGCGCCAGCAGCCAAAGCGGGGTGAGGGGCAATCAGCCCCAGCATTTT.